The next 32 T cell receptor beta chains were all read from a single sample in a study of cytomegalovirus exposure and HLA in healthy donors. Primers for the PCR totalled 60 Vbeta and 13 Jbeta. TCRdb's table, derived via immunoSEQ multiplex PCR, lists solely in-frame clones and lacks some. Altogether about 140,000 clones are present, around four fifths being singletons, with the ten largest covering around 10%. Sequences were obtained from PBMCs. These receptor sequences come from a woman between 55 and 75 years old in good health and CMV-seropositive.

As DNA, the CDR3 is TGTGCCAGCAGCCAAAACGGACAAGGTAATGAAAAACTGTTTTTT. It specifies CASSQNGQGNEKLFF. The chain has TRBV4-2 and TRBJ1-4; D perhaps matches TRBD1 (5 bases). The CDR3 consists of 15 residues. CDR1 and CDR2 (germline): LGHNA, YNFKEQ. Trimming cost V 2 bases and J 4 bases, with 11 bases left between them.

The rearrangement links TRBV21-1 to TRBJ2-3; TRBD2, as called in the table, went unchecked against the DNA. TRBV21-1 is a documented pseudogene. The CDR3 is 19 residues long. The CDR3, as DNA: TGTGCCAGCAGCAAAGATGGAGGCGGCTGCGGGCCAAGCACAGATACGCAGTATTTT. Protein sequence: CASSKDGGGCGPSTDTQYF.

The CDR3 DNA reads TGTGCCAGCAGTACCCTCGAACGGGAGTGGGCCAAAAACATTCAGTACTTC. Translated: CASSTLEREWAKNIQYF. This chain uses TRBV27 with TRBJ2-4; D possibly corresponds to TRBD2 (6 bases). The CDR3 contains 17 residues. Germline V gene data show CDR1 as MNHEY and CDR2 as SMNVEV (reference sequence). V gave up 5 bases and J gave up 1 base, with 18 bases separating them.

This clone was counted a single time. This sequence joins TRBV27 and TRBJ2-1, with 12 bases that match TRBD2. Germline V gene lookup returns CDR1 MNHEY and CDR2 SMNVEV (reference sequence). The CDR3 is made up of 20 amino acids. The trim removed 5 bases at V and 1 base at J, leaving 15 bases unmatched. CDR3 protein: CASSHLRLAGAVGSYNEQFF. CDR3 coding DNA: TGTGCCAGCAGTCACCTAAGACTAGCGGGAGCGGTGGGGTCCTACAATGAGCAGTTCTTC.

This chain links TRBV28 with TRBJ1-5, with TRBD1 matching over 8 bases. The CDR3 loop spans 14 amino acids. V gave up 6 bases and J gave up 6 bases; unmatched junction bases: 7. Germline-derived CDR1 and CDR2 are MDHEN and SYDVKM. The CDR3 sequence: CASRIQGVGQPQHF. CDR3 DNA: TGTGCCAGCAGGATACAGGGGGTCGGTCAGCCCCAGCATTTT.

V gene TRBV14 combines with J gene TRBJ1-1; D may be TRBD1 (6 bases). This CDR3 has 14 amino acids. Trimming pared 4 bases from V and 5 bases from J, leaving 14 bases between. Germline CDR1 and CDR2: SGHDN and FVKESK. In nucleotides, the CDR3 is TGTGCCAGCAGCCGACTCCCTCAGGGGACTGAAGCTTTCTTT. This sequence encodes CASSRLPQGTEAFF.

The chain carries TRBV11-2 and TRBJ2-7, with TRBD2 matching 12 bases. V was pared by 1 base and J by 3 bases, with 10 bases of the junction left unmatched. CDR1 SGHAT and CDR2 FQNNGV come from the germline V gene. The CDR3 runs 18 residues. Here the CDR3 reads CASSLAPTSGRTIYEQYF. Written as DNA, the CDR3 is TGTGCCAGCAGCTTAGCCCCGACTAGCGGGAGAACGATCTACGAGCAGTACTTC.

This chain uses TRBV4-3 with TRBJ2-1; 13 nucleotides align to TRBD2. The V gene's germline CDR1 is LGHNA and CDR2 YSLEER. The trim removed 4 bases at V and 6 bases at J, leaving 15 bases unmatched. The CDR3 covers 19 residues. The CDR3 DNA reads as TGCGCCAGCAGCCCAAGGCCAATGGGACTAGCGGGATTCACCAATGAGCAGTTCTTC. Translating it yields CASSPRPMGLAGFTNEQFF.

V and J are TRBV11-3 and TRBJ1-1; 7 bases line up with TRBD1. Germline V CDR1 and CDR2: SGHNT, YENEEA. The CDR3 has 14 amino acids. V lost 5 bases and J lost 1; bases outside the gene matches: 4. The CDR3 reads CASSRGQTNTEAFF. In DNA form, the CDR3 reads TGTGCCAGCAGCCGGGGACAGACGAACACTGAAGCTTTCTTT.

This rearrangement joins TRBV28 to TRBJ1-5, with a possible D match to TRBD1 (5 bases). The V end was cut by 6 bases, the J end by 0 bases, with 12 bases between. Germline CDR1 MDHEN, CDR2 SYDVKM. The length of the CDR3 is 15 residues. CDR3 loop: CASRRQLYSNQPQHF. The CDR3 nucleotides are TGTGCCAGCAGACGACAGTTATATAGCAATCAGCCCCAGCATTTT.

The J gene is TRBJ1-3, the V gene TRBV28; no firm D call. Germline CDR1 reads MDHEN; CDR2 reads SYDVKM. This CDR3 contains 14 residues. The V and J ends lost 2 bases and 0 bases respectively, with 5 bases between them. This chain's CDR3 is CASSLGPSGNTIYF. In DNA form, the CDR3 reads TGTGCCAGCAGTTTAGGCCCCTCTGGAAACACCATATATTTT. Based on the CDR3 plus reference TRBV28 and TRBJ1-3, the full variable domain is DVKVTQSSRYLVKRTGEKVFLECVQDMDHENMFWYRQDPGLGLRLIYFSYDVKMKEKGDIPEGYSVSREKKERFSLILESASTNQTSMYLCASSLGPSGNTIYFGEGSWLTVV.

This chain joins TRBV7-2 and TRBJ2-1, with a weak D call TRBD2 (5 bases). CDR1 and CDR2 (germline): SGHTA, FQGNSA. CDR3 length equals 12 residues. V lost 8 bases, J lost 2 bases, and 7 bases lay in between. The CDR3 bases are TGTGCCAGCTTGGGAGCCTACAATGAGCAGTTCTTC. This encodes CASLGAYNEQFF.

This rearrangement joins TRBV9 to TRBJ2-7, with TRBD2 matching over 12 bases. The CDR3 loop spans 17 amino acids. Unmatched junction bases numbered 10, after V lost 4 bases and J lost 2 bases. CDR1 and CDR2 (germline): SGDLS, YYNGEE. This CDR3 is CASSPGLAGMIAYEQYF. As DNA, the CDR3 is TGTGCCAGCAGCCCAGGACTAGCGGGGATGATCGCCTACGAGCAGTACTTC.

This rearrangement joins TRBV7-9 to TRBJ1-4; maybe TRBD1 (5 bases). CDR1 is SEHNR and CDR2 is FQNEAQ in the germline V gene (reference sequence). Trimming shortened V by 0 bases and J by 16 bases, and 18 bases separated the two germline ends. This CDR3 is built from 14 residues. CDR3 sequence reads: CASSLAGTGDGKFF. Written as DNA, the CDR3 is TGTGCCAGCAGCTTAGCGGGGACGGGGGACGGGAAGTTTTTT.

The J gene is TRBJ2-7, the V gene TRBV6-5; D ambiguous. The CDR3 contains 14 residues. Trimming left V 4 bases short and J 3 bases short, with 13 bases between. The germline V gene encodes CDR1 MNHEY and CDR2 SVGAGI. Written as DNA, the CDR3 is TGTGCCAGCAGTTTGGGCCTTCAGAACTACGAGCAGTACTTC. Its protein product is CASSLGLQNYEQYF.

The chain links TRBV11-3 to TRBJ1-1; D call uncertain. The germline V and J ends were trimmed by 3 bases and 2 bases, with 4 bases remaining between them. The CDR3 is made up of 12 amino acids. Germline lookup yields CDR1 SGHNT and CDR2 YENEEA. The CDR3 region has the DNA TGTGCCAGCAGCTTCAGAAACACTGAAGCTTTCTTT. Protein product: CASSFRNTEAFF.

This CDR3 is CASSLRTSGSYEQYF. The DNA of the CDR3 is TGTGCCAGCAGCCTAAGGACTAGCGGGAGCTACGAGCAGTACTTC. This chain links TRBV7-8 with TRBJ2-7; 13 bases fit TRBD2. Per the germline V gene, CDR1 is SGHVS and CDR2 is FQNEAQ. V was clipped by 5 bases and J by 3 bases; unmatched bases: 4. There are 15 residues in the CDR3.

Ten or more counts support this clone. For the CDR3, the DNA is TGTGCCAGCAACCCAAGGGGACAGCTGAACACTGAAGCTTTCTTT. Protein product: CASNPRGQLNTEAFF. This chain connects TRBV6-6 to TRBJ1-1; 7 nucleotides align to TRBD1. The CDR3 loop spans 15 amino acids. CDR1 is MNHNY and CDR2 is SVGAGI in the germline V gene (reference sequence). Unmatched junction bases numbered 8, after V lost 7 bases and J lost 0 bases.

This chain links TRBV6-1 with TRBJ2-1; TRBD1 aligns across 9 bases. The CDR3 consists of 15 residues. Trimming took 4 bases from V and 4 from J; bases not matched to a gene: 5. Germline CDR1 MNHNS, CDR2 SASEGT. CDR3 DNA: TGTGCCAGCAGTGCGGGGACAGGGACTTACAATGAGCAGTTCTTC. Its translation is CASSAGTGTYNEQFF.

The J gene is TRBJ1-1, the V gene TRBV30; D gene unclear. The ends were cut back, 0 bases at V and 9 bases at J, with 8 bases in the middle. Germline loops: CDR1 GTSNPN, CDR2 SVGIG (reference sequence). The CDR3 spans 11 residues. CDR3 sequence: CAWSVLGKAFF. The CDR3 region has the DNA TGTGCCTGGAGTGTACTAGGGAAAGCTTTCTTT.

The V gene is TRBV28, the J gene TRBJ2-7, with TRBD2 identical over 13 bases. V lost 3 bases, J lost 5 bases, and 7 bases stayed unmatched. The CDR3 loop spans 16 amino acids. Germline V lookup: CDR1 MDHEN, CDR2 SYDVKM. Here the CDR3 DNA reads TGTGCCAGCAGTTTGCGGACTAGCGGGAGTCTCGACGAGCAGTACTTC. It yields the protein CASSLRTSGSLDEQYF.

The V gene is TRBV5-1, the J gene TRBJ2-3; weak D call: TRBD1 (5 bases). The CDR3 length is 16 residues. The germline V and J ends were trimmed by 3 bases and 2 bases, with 16 bases remaining between them. Germline V CDR1 and CDR2: SGHRS, YFSETQ. CDR3 bases: TGCGCCAGCAGCTCGAAACCCCAGGGTCCCACAGATACGCAGTATTTT. Its protein product is CASSSKPQGPTDTQYF. Using reference TRBV5-1 and TRBJ2-3 for the parts outside the CDR3, the full variable domain is KAGVTQTPRYLIKTRGQQVTLSCSPISGHRSVSWYQQTPGQGLQFLFEYFSETQRNKGNFPGRFSGRQFSNSRSEMNVSTLELGDSALYLCASSSKPQGPTDTQYFGPGTRLTVL.

This clone has only one observation. The rearrangement links TRBV7-8 to TRBJ1-5, with D uncertain. V was clipped by 1 base and J by 5 bases, with 6 bases between them. This CDR3 spans 13 amino acids. Germline CDR1 is SGHVS and CDR2 is FQNEAQ. CDR3 region: CASSLVPDQPQHF. The CDR3 DNA is TGTGCCAGCAGCTTAGTTCCGGATCAGCCCCAGCATTTT. Variable domain in full (rest from reference TRBV7-8 and TRBJ1-5): GAGVSQSPRYKVAKRGQDVALRCDPISGHVSLFWYQQALGQGPEFLTYFQNEAQLDKSGLPSDRFFAERPEGSVSTLKIQRTQQEDSAVYLCASSLVPDQPQHFGDGTRLSIL.

This chain links TRBV27 with TRBJ1-1, with 8 bases aligning to TRBD1. The germline V gene encodes CDR1 MNHEY and CDR2 SMNVEV (reference sequence). The junction had 11 bases not matched to a gene; V was cut back by 3 bases and J by 5 bases. The CDR3 has 16 amino acids. The CDR3 spells CASSFSSDRGKTEAFF. CDR3 nucleotides: TGTGCCAGCAGTTTCTCCAGCGACAGGGGCAAAACTGAAGCTTTCTTT.

A note on this clone: Other DNA sequences of this sample code for an identical CDR3. The chain joins TRBV5-1 to TRBJ2-3; 7 bases match TRBD1. Germline CDR1 SGHRS, CDR2 YFSETQ. The CDR3 sequence is 14 residues long. The V segment lost 2 bases and the J segment 3 bases; nucleotides outside the gene matches: 3. The CDR3 DNA follows: TGCGCCAGCAGCTTACAGGGGAGAACAGATACGCAGTATTTT. It codes for CASSLQGRTDTQYF.

This sequence joins TRBV9 and TRBJ1-1, with D unresolved. Germline V gene lookup returns CDR1 SGDLS and CDR2 YYNGEE. V gave up 1 base and J gave up 4 bases, with 8 bases separating them. The CDR3 is 13 residues long. The chain's CDR3 is CASSVWGGTEAFF. CDR3 DNA sequence: TGTGCCAGCAGCGTATGGGGAGGCACTGAAGCTTTCTTT.

This clone has a handful of counts. The V call is TRBV29-1, the J call TRBJ2-1, with 7 bases lining up with TRBD2. V was clipped by 4 bases and J by 1 base; unmatched bases: 7. The CDR3 totals 15 residues. The germline CDR1 and CDR2 sequences are SQVTM and ANQGSEA. In DNA, the CDR3 is TGCAGCGTTGGAGGAGGGAGGGGTTCCTACAATGAGCAGTTCTTC. Translating gives CSVGGGRGSYNEQFF.

V is TRBV28 and J is TRBJ2-1; D uncertain. Germline-derived CDR1 and CDR2 are MDHEN and SYDVKM. V lost 2 bases and J 9 bases, leaving 5 bases between the germline ends. The CDR3 has 11 residues. The CDR3 loop is CASSLLLEQFF. The CDR3 nucleotides are TGTGCCAGCAGTTTACTCCTTGAGCAGTTCTTC.

The rearrangement joins TRBV5-8 to TRBJ2-7, with D possibly being TRBD1 (8 bases). Deletions cut 4 bases from V and 2 bases from J, with 16 bases between. This CDR3 region has 15 residues. CDR1 and CDR2 (germline): SGHTS, YDEGEE. As DNA, the CDR3 is TGTGCCAGCAGCCTGGGGGGGACAGGTACCTACGAGCAGTACTTC. It encodes CASSLGGTGTYEQYF.

In this sample, this clone turned up once. The rearrangement links TRBV7-3 to TRBJ2-3; D is ambiguous. Germline lookup yields CDR1 SGHTA and CDR2 FQGTGA. Between the trimmed V and J ends, which lost 3 bases and 11 bases, there was a span of 12 bases. The CDR3 covers 12 residues. In nucleotides, the CDR3 is TGTGCCAGCAGCTTGGGCCCCTCTGGGCAGTATTTT. Protein product: CASSLGPSGQYF. Full variable domain (outside the CDR3, taken from reference TRBV7-3 and TRBJ2-3): GAGVSQTPSNKVTEKGKYVELRCDPISGHTALYWYRQSLGQGPEFLIYFQGTGAADDSGLPNDRFFAVRPEGSVSTLKIQRTERGDSAVYLCASSLGPSGQYFGPGTRLTVL.

Written as DNA, the CDR3 is TGTGCCTGGAGCGGACTAGGGAGCTCCTACGAGCAGTACTTC. This sequence encodes CAWSGLGSSYEQYF. The V call is TRBV30, the J call TRBJ2-7, with 7 bases matching TRBD2. J lost 0 bases, V lost 3 bases, and 5 bases had no gene match. The CDR3 sequence is 14 residues long. The V gene's germline CDR1 is GTSNPN and CDR2 SVGIG (reference sequence).

The chain combines TRBV6-6 with TRBJ1-4; TRBD1 might be the D (6 bases). Germline lookup yields CDR1 MNHNY and CDR2 SVGAGI (reference sequence). CDR3 size: 15 residues. V shed 2 bases and J shed 3 bases, with 10 bases lying between them. The CDR3, as DNA: TGTGCCAGCAGTTACGAGGGGGTAGCTAATGAAAAACTGTTTTTT. As protein: CASSYEGVANEKLFF.